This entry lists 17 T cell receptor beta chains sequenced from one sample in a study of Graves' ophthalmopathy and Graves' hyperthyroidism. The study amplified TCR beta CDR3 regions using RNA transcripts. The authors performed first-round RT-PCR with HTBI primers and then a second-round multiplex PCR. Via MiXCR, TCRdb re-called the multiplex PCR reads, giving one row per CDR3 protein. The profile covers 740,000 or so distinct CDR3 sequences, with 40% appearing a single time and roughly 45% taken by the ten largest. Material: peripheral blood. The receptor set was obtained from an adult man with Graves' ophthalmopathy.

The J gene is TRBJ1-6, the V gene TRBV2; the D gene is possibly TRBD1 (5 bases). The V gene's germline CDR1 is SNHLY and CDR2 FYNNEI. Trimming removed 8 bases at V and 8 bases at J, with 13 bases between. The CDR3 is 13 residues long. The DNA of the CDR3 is TGTGCCAGCCCGGGACCGCGGGATTCACCCCTCCACTTT. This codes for CASPGPRDSPLHF. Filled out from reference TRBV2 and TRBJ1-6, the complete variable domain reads EPEVTQTPSHQVTQMGQEVILRCVPISNHLYFYWYRQILGQKVEFLVSFYNNEISEKSEIFDDQFSVERPDGSNFTLKIRSTKLEDSAMYFCASPGPRDSPLHFGNGTRLTVT.

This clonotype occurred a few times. CDR3 bases: TGTGCCAGCAGTTTTAGCGGGAGTGGGGAGCTGTTTTTT. This gives the protein CASSFSGSGELFF. The J gene is TRBJ2-2, the V gene TRBV7-9; 9 nucleotides align to TRBD2. The CDR3 is 13 residues long. V was clipped by 6 bases and J by 8 bases; unmatched bases: 4. The germline V gene encodes CDR1 SEHNR and CDR2 FQNEAQ (reference sequence).

CDR3 residues: CATSDARAGPGELFF. The DNA for the CDR3 is TGTGCCACCAGTGACGCCCGAGCGGGACCTGGGGAGCTGTTTTTT. J is TRBJ2-2 and V is TRBV24-1; 7 nucleotides line up with TRBD2. Losses at the gene ends were 4 bases for V and 8 bases for J; bases not matched to a gene: 9. Germline-derived CDR1 and CDR2 are KGHDR and SFDVKD. The CDR3 is 15 residues long.

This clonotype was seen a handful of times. CDR3 in amino acids: CASSLQNMNTEAFF. The CDR3 DNA reads as TGTGCCAGCAGCTTGCAGAACATGAACACTGAAGCTTTCTTT. J is TRBJ1-1 and V is TRBV5-5; D is undetermined. From germline, CDR1 is SGHKS and CDR2 YYEKEE (reference sequence). V lost 1 base, J lost 0 bases, and 7 bases lay in between. The CDR3 consists of 14 residues.

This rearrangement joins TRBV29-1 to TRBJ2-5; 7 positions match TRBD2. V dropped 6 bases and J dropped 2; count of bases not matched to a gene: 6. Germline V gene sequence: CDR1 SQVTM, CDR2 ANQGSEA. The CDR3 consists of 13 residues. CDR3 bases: TGCAGCGTAACCGGACTAGGACAAGAGACCCAGTACTTC. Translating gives CSVTGLGQETQYF. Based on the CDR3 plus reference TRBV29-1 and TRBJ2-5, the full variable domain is SAVISQKPSRDICQRGTSLTIQCQVDSQVTMMFWYRQQPGQSLTLIATANQGSEATYESGFVIDKFPISRPNLTFSTLTVSNMSPEDSSIYLCSVTGLGQETQYFGPGTRLLVL.

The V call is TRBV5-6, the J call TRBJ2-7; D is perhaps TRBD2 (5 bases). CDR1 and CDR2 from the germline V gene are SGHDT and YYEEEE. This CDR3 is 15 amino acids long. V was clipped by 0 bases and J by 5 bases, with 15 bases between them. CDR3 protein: CASSLAGYGENEQYF. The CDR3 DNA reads TGTGCCAGCAGCTTGGCCGGGTACGGGGAGAACGAGCAGTACTTC.

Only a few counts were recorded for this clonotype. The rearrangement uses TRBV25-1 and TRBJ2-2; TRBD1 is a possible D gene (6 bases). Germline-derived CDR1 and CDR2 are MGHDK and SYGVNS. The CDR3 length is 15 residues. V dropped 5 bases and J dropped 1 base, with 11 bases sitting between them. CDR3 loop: CASSRPGQNTGELFF. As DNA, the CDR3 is TGTGCCAGCAGTAGACCGGGACAGAACACCGGGGAGCTGTTTTTT.

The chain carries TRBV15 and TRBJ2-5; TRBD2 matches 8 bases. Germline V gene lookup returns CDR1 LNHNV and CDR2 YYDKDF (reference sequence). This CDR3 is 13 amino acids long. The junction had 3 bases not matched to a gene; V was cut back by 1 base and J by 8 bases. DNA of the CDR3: TGTGCCACCAGCAGAGGCGGGGGGACCACCCAGTACTTC. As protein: CATSRGGGTTQYF.

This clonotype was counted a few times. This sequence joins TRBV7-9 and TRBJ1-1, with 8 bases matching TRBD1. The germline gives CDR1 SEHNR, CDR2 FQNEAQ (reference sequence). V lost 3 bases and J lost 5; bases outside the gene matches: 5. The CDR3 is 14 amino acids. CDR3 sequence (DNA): TGTGCCAGCAGCTTGACAGGGGTAAGGACTGAAGCTTTCTTT. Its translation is CASSLTGVRTEAFF.

The CDR3 reads CASSEGNSNTEAFF. The CDR3 DNA reads as TGTGCCAGCAGTGAAGGCAATTCGAACACTGAAGCTTTCTTT. J is TRBJ1-1 and V is TRBV6-1; D is unclear. Trimming pared 1 base from V and 1 base from J, leaving 7 bases between. Per the germline V gene, CDR1 is MNHNS and CDR2 is SASEGT. CDR3 length: 14 residues.

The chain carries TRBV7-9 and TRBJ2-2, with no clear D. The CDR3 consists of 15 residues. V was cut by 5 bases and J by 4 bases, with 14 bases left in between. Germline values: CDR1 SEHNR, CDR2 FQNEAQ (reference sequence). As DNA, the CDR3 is TGTGCCAGCAGCCAAGGGCTAGTTGGCACCGGGGAGCTGTTTTTT. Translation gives CASSQGLVGTGELFF.

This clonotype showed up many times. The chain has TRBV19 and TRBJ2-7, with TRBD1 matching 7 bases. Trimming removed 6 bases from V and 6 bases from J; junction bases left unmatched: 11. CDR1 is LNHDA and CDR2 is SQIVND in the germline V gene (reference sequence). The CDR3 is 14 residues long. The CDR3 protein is CASSWDSQGLEQYF. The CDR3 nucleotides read TGTGCCAGTAGCTGGGACAGCCAGGGGCTCGAGCAGTACTTC.

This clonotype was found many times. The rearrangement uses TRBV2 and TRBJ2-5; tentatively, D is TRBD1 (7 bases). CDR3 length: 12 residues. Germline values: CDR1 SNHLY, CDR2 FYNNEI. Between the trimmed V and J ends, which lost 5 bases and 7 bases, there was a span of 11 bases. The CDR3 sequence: CASSPGGGTQYF. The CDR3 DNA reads TGTGCCAGCAGTCCAGGGGGAGGGACCCAGTACTTC.

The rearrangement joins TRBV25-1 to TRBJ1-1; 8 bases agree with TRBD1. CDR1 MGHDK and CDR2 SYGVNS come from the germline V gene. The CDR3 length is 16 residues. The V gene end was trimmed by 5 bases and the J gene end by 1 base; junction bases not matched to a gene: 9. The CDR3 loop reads CASSYSGTGPNTEAFF. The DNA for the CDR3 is TGTGCCAGCAGTTACTCCGGGACAGGACCGAACACTGAAGCTTTCTTT.

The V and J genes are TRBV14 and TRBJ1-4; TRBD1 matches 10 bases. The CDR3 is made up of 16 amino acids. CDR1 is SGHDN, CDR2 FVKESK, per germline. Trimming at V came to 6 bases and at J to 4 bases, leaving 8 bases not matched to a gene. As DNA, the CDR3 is TGTGCCAGCAGTTCCGGGACAGGGGCCCATAATGAAAAACTGTTTTTT. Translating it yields CASSSGTGAHNEKLFF.

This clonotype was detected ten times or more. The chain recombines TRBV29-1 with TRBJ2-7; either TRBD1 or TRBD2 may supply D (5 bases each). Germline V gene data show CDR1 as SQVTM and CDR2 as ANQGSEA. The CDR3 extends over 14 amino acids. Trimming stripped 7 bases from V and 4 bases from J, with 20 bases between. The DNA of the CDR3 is TGCAGCGCCGGAGGTGACAGATCCCCATACGAGCAGTACTTC. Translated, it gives CSAGGDRSPYEQYF.

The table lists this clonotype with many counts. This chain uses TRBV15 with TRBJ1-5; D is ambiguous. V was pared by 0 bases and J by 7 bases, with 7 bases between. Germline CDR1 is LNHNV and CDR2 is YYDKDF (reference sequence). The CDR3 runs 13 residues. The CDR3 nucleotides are TGTGCCACCAGCAGAGATTTAAGGCAGCCCCAGCATTTT. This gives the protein CATSRDLRQPQHF. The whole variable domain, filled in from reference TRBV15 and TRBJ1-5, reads DAMVIQNPRYQVTQFGKPVTLSCSQTLNHNVMYWYQQKSSQAPKLLFHYYDKDFNNEADTPDNFQSRRPNTSFCFLDIRSPGLGDTAMYLCATSRDLRQPQHFGDGTRLSIL.